The T cell receptor (beta chain) under discussion was sequenced for a study of siplizumab effects on memory and regulatory T cells. Whole-study findings and limits: Treg-derived clones made up an average of about 68% of mappable alloreactive CD4+ clones with siplizumab and roughly 25% in controls.

Assay: immunoSEQ multiplex PCR; the TCRdb copy retains only in-frame clones and omits some. The data contain 70,000 to 100,000 clones, roughly 93% of them singletons. On this clone itself: Its antigen is undetermined.

Germline V lookup: CDR1 SGHVS, CDR2 FNYEAQ. The CDR3 runs to 15 residues. V shed 5 bases, J shed 0 bases, and the junction held 3 bases outside the gene matches. The sequence was collected from a human donor in good health. The chain employs TRBV7-6 and TRBJ1-3; 8 bases match TRBD1. Sequences were obtained from CD8+ T cells sorted from blood. CDR3 loop: CASSRDRSSGNTIYF. CDR3 in DNA: TGTGCCAGCAGCCGGGACAGGAGCTCTGGAAACACCATATATTTT.